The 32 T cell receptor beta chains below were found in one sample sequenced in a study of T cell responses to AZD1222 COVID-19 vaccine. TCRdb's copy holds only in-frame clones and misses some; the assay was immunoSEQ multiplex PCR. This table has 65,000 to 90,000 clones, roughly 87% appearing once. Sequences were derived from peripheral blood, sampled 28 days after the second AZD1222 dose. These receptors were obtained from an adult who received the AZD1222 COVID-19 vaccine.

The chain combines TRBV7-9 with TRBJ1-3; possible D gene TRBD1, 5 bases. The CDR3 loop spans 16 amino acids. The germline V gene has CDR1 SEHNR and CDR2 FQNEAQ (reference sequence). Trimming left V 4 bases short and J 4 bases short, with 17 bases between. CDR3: CASSSLTSGYGNTIYF. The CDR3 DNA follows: TGTGCCAGCAGCTCCCTTACCTCAGGGTACGGAAACACCATATATTTT.

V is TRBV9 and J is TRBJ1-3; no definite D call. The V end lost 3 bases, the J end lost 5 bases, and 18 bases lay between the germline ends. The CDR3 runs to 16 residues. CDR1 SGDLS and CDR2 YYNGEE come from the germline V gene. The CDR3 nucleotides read TGTGCCAGCAGCGGTTGGACGGCCGCGAATAGAAACACCATATATTTT. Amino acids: CASSGWTAANRNTIYF.

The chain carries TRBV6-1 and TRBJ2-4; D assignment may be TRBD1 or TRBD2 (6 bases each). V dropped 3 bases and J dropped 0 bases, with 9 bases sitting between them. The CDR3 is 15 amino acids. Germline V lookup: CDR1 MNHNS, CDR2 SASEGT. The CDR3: CASSDRGVAKNIQYF. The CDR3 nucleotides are TGTGCCAGCAGTGATAGGGGGGTAGCCAAAAACATTCAGTACTTC.

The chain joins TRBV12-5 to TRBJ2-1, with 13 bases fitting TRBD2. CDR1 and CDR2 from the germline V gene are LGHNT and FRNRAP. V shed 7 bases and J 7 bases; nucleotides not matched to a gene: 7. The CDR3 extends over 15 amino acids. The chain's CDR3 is CASASGTSGENEQFF. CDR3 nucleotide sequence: TGTGCTAGTGCCTCGGGGACTAGCGGGGAAAATGAGCAGTTCTTC.

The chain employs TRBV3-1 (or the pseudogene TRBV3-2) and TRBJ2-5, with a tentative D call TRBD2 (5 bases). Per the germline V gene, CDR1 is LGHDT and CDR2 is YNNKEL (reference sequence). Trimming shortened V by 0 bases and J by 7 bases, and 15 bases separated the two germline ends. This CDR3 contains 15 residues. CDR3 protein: CASSQDLGRLGTQYF. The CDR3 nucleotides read TGTGCCAGCAGCCAAGATCTGGGGAGATTGGGGACCCAGTACTTC.

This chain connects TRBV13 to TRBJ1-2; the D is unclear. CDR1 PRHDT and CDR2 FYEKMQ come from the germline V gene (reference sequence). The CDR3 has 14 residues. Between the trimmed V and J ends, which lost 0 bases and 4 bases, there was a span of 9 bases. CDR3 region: CASSLGLSSYGYTF. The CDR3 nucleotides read TGTGCCAGCAGCTTAGGCCTCAGCTCCTATGGCTACACCTTC. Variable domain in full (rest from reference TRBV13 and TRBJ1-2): AAGVIQSPRHLIKEKRETATLKCYPIPRHDTVYWYQQGPGQDPQFLISFYEKMQSDKGSIPDRFSAQQFSDYHSELNMSSLELGDSALYFCASSLGLSSYGYTFGSGTRLTVV.

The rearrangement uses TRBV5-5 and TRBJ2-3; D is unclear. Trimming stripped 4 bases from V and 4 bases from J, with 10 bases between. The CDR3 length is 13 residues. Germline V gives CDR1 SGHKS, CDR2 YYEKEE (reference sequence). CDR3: CASSGIVPDTQYF. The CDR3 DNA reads TGTGCCAGCAGCGGGATAGTTCCAGATACGCAGTATTTT.

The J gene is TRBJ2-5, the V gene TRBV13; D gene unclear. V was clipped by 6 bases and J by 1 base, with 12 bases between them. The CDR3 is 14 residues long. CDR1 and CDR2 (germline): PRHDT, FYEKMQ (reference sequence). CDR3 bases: TGTGCCAGCAGTTTGACGAGTGGCCAAGAGACCCAGTACTTC. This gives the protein CASSLTSGQETQYF.

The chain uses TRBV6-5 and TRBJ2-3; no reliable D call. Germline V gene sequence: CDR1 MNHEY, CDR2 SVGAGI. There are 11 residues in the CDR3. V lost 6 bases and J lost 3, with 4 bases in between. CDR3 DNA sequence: TGTGCCAGCAGCCTGACAGATACGCAGTATTTT. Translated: CASSLTDTQYF.

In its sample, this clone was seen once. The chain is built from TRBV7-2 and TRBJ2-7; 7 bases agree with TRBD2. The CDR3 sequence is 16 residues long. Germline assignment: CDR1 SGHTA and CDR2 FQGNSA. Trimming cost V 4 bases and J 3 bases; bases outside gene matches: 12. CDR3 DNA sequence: TGTGCCAGCAGCTCCCGCAGAGCGGGATTCGGCTACGAGCAGTACTTC. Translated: CASSSRRAGFGYEQYF. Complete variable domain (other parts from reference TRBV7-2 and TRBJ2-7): GAGVSQSPSNKVTEKGKDVELRCDPISGHTALYWYRQSLGQGLEFLIYFQGNSAPDKSGLPSDRFSAERTGGSVSTLTIQRTQQEDSAVYLCASSSRRAGFGYEQYFGPGTRLTVT.

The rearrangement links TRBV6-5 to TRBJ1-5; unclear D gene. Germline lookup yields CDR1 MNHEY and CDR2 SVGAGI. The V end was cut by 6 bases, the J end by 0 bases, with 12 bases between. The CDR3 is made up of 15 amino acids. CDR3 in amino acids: CASSPGFYSNQPQHF. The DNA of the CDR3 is TGTGCCAGCAGCCCCGGATTCTATAGCAATCAGCCCCAGCATTTT.

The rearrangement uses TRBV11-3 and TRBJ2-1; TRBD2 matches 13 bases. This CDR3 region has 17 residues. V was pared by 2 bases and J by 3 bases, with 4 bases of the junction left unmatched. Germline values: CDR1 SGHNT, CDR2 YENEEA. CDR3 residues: CASSLSGLAGSYNEQFF. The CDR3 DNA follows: TGTGCCAGCAGCTTATCGGGACTAGCGGGGAGCTACAATGAGCAGTTCTTC.

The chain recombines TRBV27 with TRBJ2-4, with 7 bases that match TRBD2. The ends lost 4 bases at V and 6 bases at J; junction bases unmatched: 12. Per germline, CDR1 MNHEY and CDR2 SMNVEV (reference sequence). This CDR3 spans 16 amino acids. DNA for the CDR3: TGTGCCAGCAGTTCCCCGACCCGGGAGGCGAGAAACATTCAGTACTTC. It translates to CASSSPTREARNIQYF.

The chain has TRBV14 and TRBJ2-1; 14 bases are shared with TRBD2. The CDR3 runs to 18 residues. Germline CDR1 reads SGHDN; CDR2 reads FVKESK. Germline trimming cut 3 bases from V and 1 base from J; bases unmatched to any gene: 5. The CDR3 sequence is CASSHGLAGGRSYNEQFF. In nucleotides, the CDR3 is TGTGCCAGCAGCCATGGACTAGCGGGGGGTAGGTCCTACAATGAGCAGTTCTTC.

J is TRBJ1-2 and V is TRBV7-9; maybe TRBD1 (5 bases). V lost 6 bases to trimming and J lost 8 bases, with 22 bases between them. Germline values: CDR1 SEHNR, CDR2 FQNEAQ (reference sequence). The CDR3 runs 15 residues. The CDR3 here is CASRLTGEAWSGYTF. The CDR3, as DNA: TGTGCCAGCAGATTAACGGGGGAAGCTTGGTCGGGCTACACCTTC.

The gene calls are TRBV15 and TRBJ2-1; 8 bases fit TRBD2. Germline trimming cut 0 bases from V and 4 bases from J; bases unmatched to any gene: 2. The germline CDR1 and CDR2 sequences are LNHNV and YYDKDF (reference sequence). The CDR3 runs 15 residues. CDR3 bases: TGTGCCACCAGCAGAGAGTTAGCGGGGTACAATGAGCAGTTCTTC. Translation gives CATSRELAGYNEQFF.

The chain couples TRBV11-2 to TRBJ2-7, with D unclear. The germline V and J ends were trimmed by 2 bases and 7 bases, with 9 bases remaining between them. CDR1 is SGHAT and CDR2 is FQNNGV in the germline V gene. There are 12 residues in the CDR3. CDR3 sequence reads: CASSLNLWEQYF. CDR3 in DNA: TGTGCCAGCAGCTTAAACCTTTGGGAGCAGTACTTC.

This chain's CDR3 is CASTPGAKAYGYTF. The CDR3 DNA is TGTGCCAGCACCCCGGGGGCCAAGGCCTATGGCTACACCTTC. This chain connects TRBV28 to TRBJ1-2, with a tentative D call TRBD1 (6 bases). Looked up from germline, CDR1 is MDHEN and CDR2 is SYDVKM. The CDR3 is made up of 14 amino acids. Between the trimmed V and J ends, which lost 7 bases and 4 bases, there was a span of 16 bases.

The CDR3 nucleotides are TGCGCCAGCAGCCAAGATAGGCAGAACACTGAAGCTTTCTTT. The encoded protein is CASSQDRQNTEAFF. The chain employs TRBV4-3 and TRBJ1-1, with D unclear. The V gene lost 0 bases and the J gene lost 1 base, with 6 bases spanning the gap. Germline CDR1 is LGHNA and CDR2 is YSLEER. The CDR3 runs 14 residues.

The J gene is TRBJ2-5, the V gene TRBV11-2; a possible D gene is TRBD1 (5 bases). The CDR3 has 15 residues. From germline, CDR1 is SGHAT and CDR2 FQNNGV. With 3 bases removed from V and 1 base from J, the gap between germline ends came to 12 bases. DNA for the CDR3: TGTGCCAGCAGCTTTCTCAGGGTACCCCAAGAGACCCAGTACTTC. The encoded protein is CASSFLRVPQETQYF.

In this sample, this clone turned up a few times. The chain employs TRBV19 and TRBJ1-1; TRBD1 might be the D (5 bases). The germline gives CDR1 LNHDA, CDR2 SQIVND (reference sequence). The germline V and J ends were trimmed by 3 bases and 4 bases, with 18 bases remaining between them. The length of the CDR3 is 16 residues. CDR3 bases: TGTGCCAGTAGTATCGCCGGGACCCGGACCCCCACTGAAGCTTTCTTT. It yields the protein CASSIAGTRTPTEAFF.

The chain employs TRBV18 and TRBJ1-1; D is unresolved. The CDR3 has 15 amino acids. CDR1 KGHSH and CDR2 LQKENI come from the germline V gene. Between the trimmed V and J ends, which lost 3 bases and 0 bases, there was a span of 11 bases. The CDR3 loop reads CASSPMTGMNTEAFF. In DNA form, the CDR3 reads TGTGCCAGCTCACCCATGACCGGCATGAACACTGAAGCTTTCTTT.

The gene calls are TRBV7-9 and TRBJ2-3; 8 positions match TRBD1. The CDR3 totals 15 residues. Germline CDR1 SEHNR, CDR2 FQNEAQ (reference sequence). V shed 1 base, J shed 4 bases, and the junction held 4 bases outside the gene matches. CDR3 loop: CASSLEGQGSDTQYF. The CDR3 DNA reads TGTGCCAGCAGCTTAGAAGGACAGGGATCAGATACGCAGTATTTT.

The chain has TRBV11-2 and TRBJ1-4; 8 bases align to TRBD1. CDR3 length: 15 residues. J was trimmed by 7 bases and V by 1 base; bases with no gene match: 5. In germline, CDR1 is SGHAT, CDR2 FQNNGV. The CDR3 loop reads CASSLATGETEKLFF. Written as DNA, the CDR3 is TGTGCCAGCAGCTTAGCGACAGGGGAAACTGAAAAACTGTTTTTT.

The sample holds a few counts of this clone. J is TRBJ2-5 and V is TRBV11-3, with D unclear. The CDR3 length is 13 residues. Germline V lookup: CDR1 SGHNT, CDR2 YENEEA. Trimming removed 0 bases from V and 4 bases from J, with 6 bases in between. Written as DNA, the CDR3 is TGTGCCAGCAGCTTAGAAGTGGCAGAGACCCAGTACTTC. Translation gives CASSLEVAETQYF.

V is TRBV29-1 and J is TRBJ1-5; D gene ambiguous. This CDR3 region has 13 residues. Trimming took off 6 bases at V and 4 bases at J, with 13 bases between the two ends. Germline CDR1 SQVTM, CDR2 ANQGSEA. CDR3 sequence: CSVADSLNQPQHF. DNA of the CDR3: TGCAGCGTCGCCGACTCCTTAAATCAGCCCCAGCATTTT.

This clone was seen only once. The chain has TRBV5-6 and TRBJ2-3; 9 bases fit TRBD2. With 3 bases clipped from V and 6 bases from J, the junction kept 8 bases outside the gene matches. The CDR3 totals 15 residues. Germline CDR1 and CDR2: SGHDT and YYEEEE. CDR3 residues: CASSYVAGEGDTQYF. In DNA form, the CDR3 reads TGTGCCAGCAGCTACGTAGCGGGAGAGGGGGATACGCAGTATTTT. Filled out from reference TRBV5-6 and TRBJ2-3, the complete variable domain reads DAGVTQSPTHLIKTRGQQVTLRCSPKSGHDTVSWYQQALGQGPQFIFQYYEEEERQRGNFPDRFSGHQFPNYSSELNVNALLLGDSALYLCASSYVAGEGDTQYFGPGTRLTVL.

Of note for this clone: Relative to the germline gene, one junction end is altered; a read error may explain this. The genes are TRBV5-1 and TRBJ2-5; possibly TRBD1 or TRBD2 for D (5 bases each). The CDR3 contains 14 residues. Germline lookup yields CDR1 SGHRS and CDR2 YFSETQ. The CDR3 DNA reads TGCGCCAGCAGTCCGGGACGGACGCAAGAGGCCCAGTACTTC. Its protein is CASSPGRTQEAQYF. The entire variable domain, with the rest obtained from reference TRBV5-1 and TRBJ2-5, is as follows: KAGVTQTPRYLIKTRGQQVTLSCSPISGHRSVSWYQQTPGQGLQFLFEYFSETQRNKGNFPGRFSGRQFSNSRSEMNVSTLELGDSALYLCASSPGRTQEAQYFGPGTRLLVL.

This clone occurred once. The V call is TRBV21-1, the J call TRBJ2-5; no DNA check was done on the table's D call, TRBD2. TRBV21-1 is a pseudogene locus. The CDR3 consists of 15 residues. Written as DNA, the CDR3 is TGTGCCAGCAGCAAAGGAGCGGGAGGGGGGGAGACCCAGTACTTC. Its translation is CASSKGAGGGETQYF.

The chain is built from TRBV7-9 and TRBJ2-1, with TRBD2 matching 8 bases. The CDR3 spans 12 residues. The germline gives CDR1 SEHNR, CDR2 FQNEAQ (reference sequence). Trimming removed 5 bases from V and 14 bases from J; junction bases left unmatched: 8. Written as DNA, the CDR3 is TGTGCCAGCAGCCCGGGACTAGGGCTTGAGTTCTTC. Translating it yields CASSPGLGLEFF.

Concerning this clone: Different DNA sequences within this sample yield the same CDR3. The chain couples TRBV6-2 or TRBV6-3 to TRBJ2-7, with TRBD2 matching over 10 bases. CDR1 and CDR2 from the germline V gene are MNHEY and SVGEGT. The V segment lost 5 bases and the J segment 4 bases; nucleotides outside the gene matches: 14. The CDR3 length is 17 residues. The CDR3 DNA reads TGTGCCAGCAGTGACCCCTCCAGCGGGAGGGCCTCGTACGAGCAGTACTTC. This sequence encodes CASSDPSSGRASYEQYF.

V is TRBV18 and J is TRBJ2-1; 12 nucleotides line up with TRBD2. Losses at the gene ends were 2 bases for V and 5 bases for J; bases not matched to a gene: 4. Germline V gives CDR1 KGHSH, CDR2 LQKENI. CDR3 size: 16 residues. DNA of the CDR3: TGTGCCAGCTCACCATCCCTAGCGGGAGGGGACAATGAGCAGTTCTTC. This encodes CASSPSLAGGDNEQFF.